The TCR beta chain described here comes from a study of shared clonotypes between healthy human individuals. Across the whole study: Aged 18 to 49, the donors were two women and a few men. General study findings and limits: A reduction in generation probabilities was seen for non-shared clonotypes relative to those shared by all four donors.

As concerns this clone: Its matching antigen is unknown.

With 3 bases clipped from V and 4 bases from J, the junction kept 2 bases outside the gene matches. CDR1 and CDR2 (germline): KGHSH, LQKENI. The CDR3 spans 14 residues. Using immunoSEQ multiplex PCR, the repertoire was profiled, and TCRdb retains in-frame clones only, with some absent. The sample has 900,000 to 1,200,000 clones, 78% seen once; the top ten hold roughly 0.61%. This receptor was taken from a man aged 18 to 30 in good health. Some clones in this sample may be carry-over from other donors' samples. The sequenced sample was memory CD4+ T cells from PBMCs. The sample's subset: CD45RA-negative fraction. The rearrangement uses TRBV18 and TRBJ2-3; 9 bases fit TRBD2. For the CDR3, the DNA is TGTGCCAGCTCACCCCTAGCGGGACCAGATACGCAGTATTTT. Its translation is CASSPLAGPDTQYF.